A selection of T cell receptor beta chains follows, all from one sample in a study of blood T cell repertoires in COVID-19. Data came from immunoSEQ multiplex PCR; TCRdb stores just in-frame clones and leaves some out. The sample records about 41,000 clones, 70% to 90% being singletons. Sequences were obtained from peripheral blood. The receptors were gathered from a man in his fifties or sixties with acute or convalescent COVID-19. CDR3s include the opening cysteine and the closing phenylalanine or tryptophan. D genes are given only for firm matches. Some rows mark clone size as missing; the rest say once, few, many or name a class of expanded clone.

clone_size | d_call | j_call | v_call | cdr3_aa | cdr3_nt
- | - | TRBJ2-7 | TRBV3-1/TRBV3-2 | CASSQEMETYEQYF | TGTGCCAGCAGCCAAGAGATGGAGACCTACGAGCAGTACTTC
- | TRBD1 | TRBJ1-4 | TRBV7-6 | CASSNSGEDRPTNEKLFF | TGTGCCAGCAGTAATAGCGGCGAGGACAGGCCAACTAATGAAAAACTGTTTTTT
- | TRBD1 | TRBJ2-7 | TRBV5-4 | CASSPGTGPSYEQYF | TGTGCCAGCAGCCCCGGGACAGGGCCCTCCTACGAGCAGTACTTC
- | - | TRBJ2-1 | TRBV6-5 | CASSYRGRAYNEQFF | TGTGCCAGCAGTTACAGGGGCCGCGCCTACAATGAGCAGTTCTTC
- | TRBD1 | TRBJ2-1 | TRBV6-5 | CASSSGQGVFF | TGTGCCAGCAGTTCTGGACAGGGCGTGTTCTTC
few | - | TRBJ1-5 | TRBV19 | CAAGGDSNQPQHF | TGTGCCGCCGGGGGGGATAGCAATCAGCCCCAGCATTTT
- | - | TRBJ1-1 | TRBV4-3 | CASSQGSGFWAFF | TGCGCCAGCAGCCAAGGGTCGGGGTTTTGGGCTTTCTTT
once | - | TRBJ1-1 | TRBV4-1 | CASSQTTQGTEAFF | TGCGCCAGCAGCCAAACGACTCAGGGCACTGAAGCTTTCTTT
- | TRBD1 | TRBJ1-5 | TRBV6-5 | CASSYSHRGDQPQHF | TGTGCCAGCAGTTACTCTCACAGGGGCGATCAGCCCCAGCATTTT
once | - | TRBJ2-7 | TRBV5-4 | CASSWDNYEQYF | TGTGCCAGCAGCTGGGACAACTACGAGCAGTACTTC
- | TRBD2 | TRBJ2-3 | TRBV9 | CASSPRSGGAADTQYF | TGTGCCAGCAGCCCCCGTAGCGGGGGGGCTGCAGATACGCAGTATTTT
- | - | TRBJ1-3 | TRBV3-1/TRBV3-2 | CASSQDGTGLSSGNTIYF | TGTGCCAGCAGCCAAGATGGAACAGGTCTTTCTTCTGGAAACACCATATATTTT
- | - | TRBJ1-6 | TRBV5-1 | CASSFVSNTGSSYNSPLHF | TGCGCCAGCAGCTTTGTTTCCAATACAGGGAGCTCCTATAATTCACCCCTCCACTTT
- | - | TRBJ2-7 | TRBV19 | CASSIGEGYEQYF | TGTGCCAGTAGTATCGGAGAGGGCTACGAGCAGTACTTC
- | TRBD1 | TRBJ1-2 | TRBV6-5 | CASRRQGAPGGYTF | TGTGCCAGCAGACGACAGGGGGCGCCGGGTGGCTACACCTTC
- | TRBD1 | TRBJ1-4 | TRBV6-5 | CASRAGGATNEKLFF | TGTGCCAGCAGGGCAGGGGGTGCAACTAATGAAAAACTGTTTTTT